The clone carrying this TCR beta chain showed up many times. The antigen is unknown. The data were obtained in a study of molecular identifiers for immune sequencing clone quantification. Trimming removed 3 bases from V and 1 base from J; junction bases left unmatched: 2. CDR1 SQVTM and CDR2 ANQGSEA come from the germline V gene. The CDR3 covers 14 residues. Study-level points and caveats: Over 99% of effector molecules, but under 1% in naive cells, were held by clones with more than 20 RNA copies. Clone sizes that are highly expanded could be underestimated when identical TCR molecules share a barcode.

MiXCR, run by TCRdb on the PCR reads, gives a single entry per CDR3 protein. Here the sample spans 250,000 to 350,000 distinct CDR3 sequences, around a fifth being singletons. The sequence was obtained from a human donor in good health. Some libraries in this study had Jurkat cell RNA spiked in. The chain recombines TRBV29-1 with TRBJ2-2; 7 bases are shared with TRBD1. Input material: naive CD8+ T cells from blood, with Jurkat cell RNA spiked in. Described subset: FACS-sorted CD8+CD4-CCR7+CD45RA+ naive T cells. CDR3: CSVEGTENTGELFF. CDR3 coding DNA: TGCAGCGTTGAGGGGACAGAGAACACCGGGGAGCTGTTTTTT.